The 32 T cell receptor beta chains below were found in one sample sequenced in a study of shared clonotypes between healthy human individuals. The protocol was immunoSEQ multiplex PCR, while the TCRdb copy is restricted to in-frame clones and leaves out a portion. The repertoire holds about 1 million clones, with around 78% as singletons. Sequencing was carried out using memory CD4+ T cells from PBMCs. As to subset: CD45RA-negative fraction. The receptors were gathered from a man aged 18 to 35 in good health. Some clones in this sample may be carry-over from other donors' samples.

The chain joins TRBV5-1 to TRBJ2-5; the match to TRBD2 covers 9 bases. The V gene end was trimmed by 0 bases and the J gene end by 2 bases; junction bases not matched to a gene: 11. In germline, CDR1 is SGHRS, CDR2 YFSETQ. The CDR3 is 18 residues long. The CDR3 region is CASSLVGLAGGGQETQYF. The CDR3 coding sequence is TGCGCCAGCAGCTTGGTCGGATTGGCGGGAGGGGGTCAAGAGACCCAGTACTTC.

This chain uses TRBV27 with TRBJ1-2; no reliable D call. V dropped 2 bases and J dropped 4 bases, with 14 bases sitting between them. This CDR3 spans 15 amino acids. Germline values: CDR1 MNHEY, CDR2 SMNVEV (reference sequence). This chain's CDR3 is CASSLRPGEVYGYTF. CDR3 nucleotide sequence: TGTGCCAGCAGTTTACGACCAGGAGAGGTCTATGGCTACACCTTC.

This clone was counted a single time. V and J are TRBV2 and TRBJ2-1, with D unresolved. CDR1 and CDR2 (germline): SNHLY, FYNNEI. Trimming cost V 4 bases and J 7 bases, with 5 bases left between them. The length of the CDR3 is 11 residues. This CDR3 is CASSAVNEQFF. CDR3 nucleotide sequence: TGTGCCAGCAGTGCAGTGAATGAGCAGTTCTTC.

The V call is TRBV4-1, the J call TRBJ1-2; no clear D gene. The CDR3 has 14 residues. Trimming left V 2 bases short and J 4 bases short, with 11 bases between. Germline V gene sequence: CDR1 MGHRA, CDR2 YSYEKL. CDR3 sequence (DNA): TGCGCCAGCAGCCAACCATTAGTTACCTATGGCTACACCTTC. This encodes CASSQPLVTYGYTF.

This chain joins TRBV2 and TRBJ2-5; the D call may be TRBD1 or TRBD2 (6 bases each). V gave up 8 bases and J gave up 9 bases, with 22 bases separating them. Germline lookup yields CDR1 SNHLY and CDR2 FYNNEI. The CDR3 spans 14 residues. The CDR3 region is CASQTGGRAGSQYF. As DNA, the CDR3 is TGTGCCAGCCAGACAGGCGGTCGCGCGGGGTCCCAGTACTTC.

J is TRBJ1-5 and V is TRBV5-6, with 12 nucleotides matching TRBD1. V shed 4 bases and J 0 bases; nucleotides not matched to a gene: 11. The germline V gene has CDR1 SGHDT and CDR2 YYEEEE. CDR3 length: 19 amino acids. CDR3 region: CASSDTGTGGAGSNQPQHF. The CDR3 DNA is TGTGCCAGCAGCGATACCGGGACAGGGGGCGCGGGTAGCAATCAGCCCCAGCATTTT.

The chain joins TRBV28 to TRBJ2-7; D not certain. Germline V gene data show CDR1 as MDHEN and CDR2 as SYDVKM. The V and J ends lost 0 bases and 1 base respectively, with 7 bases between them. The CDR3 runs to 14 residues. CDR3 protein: CASSLWGTSYEQYF. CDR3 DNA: TGTGCCAGCAGTTTATGGGGCACATCCTACGAGCAGTACTTC.

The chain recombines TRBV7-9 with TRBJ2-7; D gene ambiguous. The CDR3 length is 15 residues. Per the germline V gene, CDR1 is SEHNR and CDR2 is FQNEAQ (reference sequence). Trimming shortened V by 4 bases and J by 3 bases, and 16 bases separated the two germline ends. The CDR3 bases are TGTGCCAGCAGCTCGGCCGTGAGTTGGGGCTACGAGCAGTACTTC. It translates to CASSSAVSWGYEQYF.

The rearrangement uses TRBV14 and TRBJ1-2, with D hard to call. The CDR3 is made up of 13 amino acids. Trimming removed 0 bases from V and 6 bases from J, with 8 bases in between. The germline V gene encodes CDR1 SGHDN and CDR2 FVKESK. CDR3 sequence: CASSQDRQHGYTF. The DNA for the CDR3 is TGTGCCAGCAGCCAAGACAGGCAACATGGCTACACCTTC.

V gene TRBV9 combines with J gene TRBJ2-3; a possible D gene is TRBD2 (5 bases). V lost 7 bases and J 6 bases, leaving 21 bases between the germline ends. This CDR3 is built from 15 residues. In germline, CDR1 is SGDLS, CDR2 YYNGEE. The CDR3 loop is CASSSTALTTDTQYF. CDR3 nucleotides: TGTGCCAGCTCTAGCACAGCGCTAACCACGGATACGCAGTATTTT.

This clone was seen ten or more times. CDR3: CASSLSPQGAQETQYF. In DNA form, the CDR3 reads TGTGCCAGCAGTTTATCCCCCCAGGGGGCTCAAGAGACCCAGTACTTC. V and J are TRBV27 and TRBJ2-5, with 8 bases fitting TRBD1. CDR1 and CDR2 from the germline V gene are MNHEY and SMNVEV (reference sequence). This CDR3 is 16 amino acids long. V was pared by 0 bases and J by 2 bases, with 5 bases of the junction left unmatched.

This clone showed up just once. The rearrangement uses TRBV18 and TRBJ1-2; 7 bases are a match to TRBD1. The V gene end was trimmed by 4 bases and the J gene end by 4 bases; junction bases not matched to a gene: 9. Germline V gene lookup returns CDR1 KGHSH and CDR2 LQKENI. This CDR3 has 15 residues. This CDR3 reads CASSLASTGTYGYTF. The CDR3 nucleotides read TGTGCCAGCTCACTAGCTTCGACAGGGACCTATGGCTACACCTTC.

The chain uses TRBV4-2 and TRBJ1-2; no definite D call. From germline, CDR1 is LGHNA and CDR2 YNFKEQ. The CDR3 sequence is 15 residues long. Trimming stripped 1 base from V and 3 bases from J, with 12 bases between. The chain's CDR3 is CASSQGVRPDYGYTF. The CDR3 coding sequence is TGTGCCAGCAGCCAAGGAGTCAGACCGGACTATGGCTACACCTTC.

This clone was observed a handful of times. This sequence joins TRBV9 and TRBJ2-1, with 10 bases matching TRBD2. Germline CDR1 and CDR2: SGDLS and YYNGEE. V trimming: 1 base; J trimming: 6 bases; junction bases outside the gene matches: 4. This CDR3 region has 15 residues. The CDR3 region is CASSVSGRGGNEQFF. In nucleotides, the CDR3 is TGTGCCAGCAGCGTAAGCGGGAGGGGAGGCAATGAGCAGTTCTTC.

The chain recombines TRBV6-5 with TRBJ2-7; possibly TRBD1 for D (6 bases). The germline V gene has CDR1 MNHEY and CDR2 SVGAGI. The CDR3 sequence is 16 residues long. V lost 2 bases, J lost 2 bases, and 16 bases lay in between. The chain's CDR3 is CASSYQGQGLPYEQYF. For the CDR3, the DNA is TGTGCCAGCAGTTACCAAGGGCAGGGGTTACCCTACGAGCAGTACTTC.

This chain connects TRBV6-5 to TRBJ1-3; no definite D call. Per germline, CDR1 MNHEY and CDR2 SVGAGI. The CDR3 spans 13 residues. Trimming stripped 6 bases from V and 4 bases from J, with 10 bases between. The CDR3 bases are TGTGCCAGCAGATCACCTGGGGGAAACACCATATATTTT. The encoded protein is CASRSPGGNTIYF.

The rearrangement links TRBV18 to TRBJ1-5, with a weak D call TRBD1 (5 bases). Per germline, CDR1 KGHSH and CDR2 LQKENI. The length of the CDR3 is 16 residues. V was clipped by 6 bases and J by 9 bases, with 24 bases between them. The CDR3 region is CASSRETGTGNWPQHF. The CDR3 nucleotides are TGTGCCAGCTCGCGAGAAACCGGGACGGGGAATTGGCCCCAGCATTTT.

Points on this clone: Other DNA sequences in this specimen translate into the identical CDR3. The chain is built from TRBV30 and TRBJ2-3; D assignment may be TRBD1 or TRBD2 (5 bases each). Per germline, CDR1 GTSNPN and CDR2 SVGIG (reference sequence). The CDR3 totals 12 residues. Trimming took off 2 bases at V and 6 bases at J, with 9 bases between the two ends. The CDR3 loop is CAWSPGTDTQYF. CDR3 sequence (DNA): TGTGCCTGGAGTCCTGGGACGGATACGCAGTATTTT.

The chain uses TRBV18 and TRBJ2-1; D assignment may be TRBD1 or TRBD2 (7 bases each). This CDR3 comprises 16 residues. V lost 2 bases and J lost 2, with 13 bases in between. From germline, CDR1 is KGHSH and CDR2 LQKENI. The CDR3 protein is CASSPGGGGAYNEQFF. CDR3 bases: TGTGCCAGCTCACCAGGGGGAGGGGGCGCCTACAATGAGCAGTTCTTC.

CDR3 DNA: TGTGCCAGCAGTGCAACAGGGCGCCCTAACTATGGCTACACCTTC. This codes for CASSATGRPNYGYTF. The rearrangement joins TRBV2 to TRBJ1-2; D is perhaps TRBD1 (6 bases). V lost 4 bases, J lost 0 bases, and 12 bases lay in between. The CDR3 has 15 residues. CDR1 and CDR2 from the germline V gene are SNHLY and FYNNEI. The full variable domain, in which reference TRBV2 and TRBJ1-2 provide the parts outside the CDR3, is EPEVTQTPSHQVTQMGQEVILRCVPISNHLYFYWYRQILGQKVEFLVSFYNNEISEKSEIFDDQFSVERPDGSNFTLKIRSTKLEDSAMYFCASSATGRPNYGYTFGSGTRLTVV.

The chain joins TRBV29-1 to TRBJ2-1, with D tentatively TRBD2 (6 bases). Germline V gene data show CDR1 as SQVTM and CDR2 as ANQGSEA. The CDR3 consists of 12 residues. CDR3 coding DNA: TGCAGTTGGGGTAGCGGTTACAATGAGCAGTTCTTC. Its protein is CSWGSGYNEQFF.

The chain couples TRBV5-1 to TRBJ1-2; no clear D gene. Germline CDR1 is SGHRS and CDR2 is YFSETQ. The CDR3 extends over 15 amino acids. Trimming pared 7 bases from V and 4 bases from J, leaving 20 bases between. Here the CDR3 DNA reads TGCGCCAGCTCAGAGGGAGTTCGAAAGACCTATGGCTACACCTTC. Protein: CASSEGVRKTYGYTF.

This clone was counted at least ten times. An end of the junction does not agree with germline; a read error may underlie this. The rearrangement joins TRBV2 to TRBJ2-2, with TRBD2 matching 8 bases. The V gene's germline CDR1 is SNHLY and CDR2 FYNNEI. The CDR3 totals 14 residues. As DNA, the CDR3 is TGTGCGAGCAACAGGCGGGAGGCGGCCGGGGAGCTGTTTTTT. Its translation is CASNRREAAGELFF.

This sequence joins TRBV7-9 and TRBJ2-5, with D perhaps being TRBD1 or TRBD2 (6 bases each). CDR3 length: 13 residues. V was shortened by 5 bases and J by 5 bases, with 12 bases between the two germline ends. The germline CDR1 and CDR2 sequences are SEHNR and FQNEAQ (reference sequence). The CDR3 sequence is CASSPGGGETQYF. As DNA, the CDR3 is TGTGCCAGCAGCCCAGGAGGGGGGGAGACCCAGTACTTC.

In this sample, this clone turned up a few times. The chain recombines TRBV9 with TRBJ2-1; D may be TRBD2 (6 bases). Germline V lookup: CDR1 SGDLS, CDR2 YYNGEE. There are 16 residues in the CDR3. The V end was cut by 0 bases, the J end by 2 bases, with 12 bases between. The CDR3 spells CASSVGSWGAYNEQFF. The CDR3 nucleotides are TGTGCCAGCAGCGTAGGGTCCTGGGGGGCCTACAATGAGCAGTTCTTC.

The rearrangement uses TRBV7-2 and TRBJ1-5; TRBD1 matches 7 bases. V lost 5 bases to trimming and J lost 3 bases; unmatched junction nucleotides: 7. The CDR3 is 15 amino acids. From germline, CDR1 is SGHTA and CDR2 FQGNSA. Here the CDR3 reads CASSPYGTDNQPQHF. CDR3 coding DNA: TGTGCCAGCAGCCCTTACGGGACAGACAATCAGCCCCAGCATTTT.

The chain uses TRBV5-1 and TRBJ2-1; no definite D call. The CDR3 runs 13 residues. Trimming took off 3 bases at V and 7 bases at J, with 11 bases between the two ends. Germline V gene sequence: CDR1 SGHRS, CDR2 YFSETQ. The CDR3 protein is CASSSTRENEQFF. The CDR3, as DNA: TGCGCCAGCAGCTCGACGAGAGAGAATGAGCAGTTCTTC.

CDR3 loop: CASRADWDVNEQFF. The CDR3 DNA sequence: TGTGCCAGCAGAGCGGACTGGGATGTGAATGAGCAGTTCTTC. This sequence joins TRBV2 and TRBJ2-1; D perhaps matches TRBD2 (5 bases). Germline V CDR1 and CDR2: SNHLY, FYNNEI. This CDR3 has 14 amino acids. V was trimmed by 6 bases and J by 7 bases, leaving 16 bases between them.

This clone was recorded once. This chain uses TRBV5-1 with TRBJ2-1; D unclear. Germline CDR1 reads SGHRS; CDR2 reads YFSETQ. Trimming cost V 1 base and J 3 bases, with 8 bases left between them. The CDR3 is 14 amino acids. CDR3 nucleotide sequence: TGCGCCAGCAGCTTGAGGCCGGACTACAATGAGCAGTTCTTC. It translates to CASSLRPDYNEQFF. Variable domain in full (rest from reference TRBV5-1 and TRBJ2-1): KAGVTQTPRYLIKTRGQQVTLSCSPISGHRSVSWYQQTPGQGLQFLFEYFSETQRNKGNFPGRFSGRQFSNSRSEMNVSTLELGDSALYLCASSLRPDYNEQFFGPGTRLTVL.

The CDR3 is CASTYGSYEQYF. The CDR3 nucleotides read TGTGCCAGCACCTACGGCTCCTACGAGCAGTACTTC. The chain combines TRBV6-8 with TRBJ2-7; no clear D. This CDR3 comprises 12 residues. With 7 bases removed from V and 0 bases from J, the gap between germline ends came to 7 bases. Germline loops: CDR1 MNHGY, CDR2 SAAAGT.

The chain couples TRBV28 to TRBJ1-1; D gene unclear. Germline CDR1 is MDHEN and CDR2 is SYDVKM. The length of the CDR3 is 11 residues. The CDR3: CVIFSDTEAFF. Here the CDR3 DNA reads TGTGTAATATTCAGTGACACTGAAGCTTTCTTT.

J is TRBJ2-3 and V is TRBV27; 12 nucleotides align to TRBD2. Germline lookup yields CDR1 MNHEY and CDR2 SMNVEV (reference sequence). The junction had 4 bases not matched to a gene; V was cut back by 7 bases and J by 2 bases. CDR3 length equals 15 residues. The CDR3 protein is CASKRLAGDTDTQYF. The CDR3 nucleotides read TGTGCCAGCAAGCGACTAGCGGGGGACACAGATACGCAGTATTTT.